The 22 T cell receptor beta chains below all came from one sample that was sequenced in a study of blood T cell repertoires in COVID-19. Using immunoSEQ multiplex PCR, the repertoire was profiled, and TCRdb retains in-frame clones only, with some absent. The sample lists approximately 490,000 clones; approximately 90% were seen once. Source material: PBMCs or T cells enriched from blood (not recorded which). The source is a woman aged 18-35 years who had recovered from COVID-19.

A few counts support this clone. V and J are TRBV19 and TRBJ1-1; D gene ambiguous. Germline V gene data show CDR1 as LNHDA and CDR2 as SQIVND (reference sequence). CDR3 length: 13 amino acids. The V end was cut by 1 base, the J end by 1 base, with 4 bases between. Here the CDR3 DNA reads TGTGCCAGTAGTATAGTCCGGAACACTGAAGCTTTCTTT. It encodes CASSIVRNTEAFF.

The chain is built from TRBV7-9 and TRBJ2-1, with 10 bases identical to TRBD1. Germline trimming cut 1 base from V and 12 bases from J; bases unmatched to any gene: 15. Germline CDR1 is SEHNR and CDR2 is FQNEAQ (reference sequence). The CDR3 covers 17 residues. CDR3 DNA: TGTGCCAGCAGCTTAGTCCGACAGGGGGCCACTTATGCCTGGCAGTTCTTC. As protein: CASSLVRQGATYAWQFF.

This clone was counted a few times. The J gene is TRBJ1-1, the V gene TRBV6-5; 9 bases line up with TRBD1. Germline CDR1 and CDR2: MNHEY and SVGAGI. The length of the CDR3 is 14 residues. V was clipped by 8 bases and J by 5 bases; unmatched bases: 9. CDR3 region: CASLDRGSVTEAFF. In nucleotides, the CDR3 is TGTGCCAGCTTAGACAGGGGGAGTGTAACTGAAGCTTTCTTT.

The chain joins TRBV12-3 or TRBV12-4 to TRBJ2-6; the D gene is possibly TRBD1 (5 bases). There are 13 residues in the CDR3. Trimming pared 10 bases from V and 0 bases from J, leaving 7 bases between. CDR3 DNA sequence: TGTGCCACCGACAGCTCTGGGGCCAACGTCCTGACTTTC. It encodes CATDSSGANVLTF.

V is TRBV6-6 and J is TRBJ1-4; 7 positions match TRBD1. After removal of 7 bases from V and 8 bases from J, the junction contained 10 bases not matched to a gene. The germline V gene has CDR1 MNHNY and CDR2 SVGAGI (reference sequence). The CDR3 contains 14 residues. The CDR3 sequence is CASTTWDSHEKLFF. The CDR3 nucleotides read TGTGCCAGCACGACCTGGGACAGTCACGAAAAACTGTTTTTT.

The rearrangement joins TRBV10-2 to TRBJ1-1; a weak D match, TRBD1 (6 bases). Germline V CDR1 and CDR2: WSHSY, SAAADI. V was clipped by 6 bases and J by 2 bases, with 10 bases between them. The CDR3 consists of 13 residues. The CDR3 DNA is TGCGCCAGCAGGTCGACAGGAAACACTGAAGCTTTCTTT. Its translation: CASRSTGNTEAFF.

The chain carries TRBV12-3 or TRBV12-4 and TRBJ2-4; the D gene is possibly TRBD2 (6 bases). With 6 bases removed from V and 6 bases from J, the gap between germline ends came to 12 bases. The CDR3 runs 13 residues. As DNA, the CDR3 is TGTGCCAGCAGCGTAAGGACTATAAACATTCAGTACTTC. It specifies CASSVRTINIQYF.

This chain links TRBV12-3 or TRBV12-4 with TRBJ1-2; tentatively, D is TRBD1 (6 bases). Trimming took off 6 bases at V and 8 bases at J, with 16 bases between the two ends. This CDR3 has 13 amino acids. The CDR3 DNA sequence: TGTGCCAGCAGCCCGACAGGTCCGGGAGGCTACACCTTC. Protein product: CASSPTGPGGYTF.

The chain employs TRBV28 and TRBJ1-4; D remains ambiguous. There are 16 residues in the CDR3. V lost 2 bases and J lost 4, with 14 bases in between. CDR1 is MDHEN and CDR2 is SYDVKM in the germline V gene. CDR3 coding DNA: TGTGCCAGCAGTTTAGTACAGAGACTATTTAATGAAAAACTGTTTTTT. It yields the protein CASSLVQRLFNEKLFF.

The chain has TRBV11-3 and TRBJ2-1; D may be TRBD1 (6 bases). The ends were cut back, 5 bases at V and 5 bases at J, with 7 bases in the middle. Germline CDR1 SGHNT, CDR2 YENEEA. CDR3 length equals 12 residues. CDR3 residues: CASSAGDNEQFF. CDR3 DNA sequence: TGTGCCAGCAGCGCAGGGGACAATGAGCAGTTCTTC. Supplemented by reference TRBV11-3 and TRBJ2-1, the full variable domain reads EAGVVQSPRYKIIEKKQPVAFWCNPISGHNTLYWYLQNLGQGPELLIRYENEEAVDDSQLPKDRFSAERLKGVDSTLKIQPAELGDSAVYLCASSAGDNEQFFGPGTRLTVL.

J is TRBJ1-2 and V is TRBV7-2; 7 bases align to TRBD1. The ends lost 1 base at V and 4 bases at J; junction bases unmatched: 6. CDR3 length: 15 amino acids. CDR1 is SGHTA, CDR2 FQGNSA, per germline. CDR3: CASSLGQGITYGYTF. The CDR3 nucleotides are TGTGCCAGCAGCTTAGGACAGGGTATTACCTATGGCTACACCTTC.

This chain joins TRBV7-3 and TRBJ2-5; unclear D gene. The CDR3 extends over 13 amino acids. V shed 2 bases and J shed 4 bases, with 8 bases lying between them. Per the germline V gene, CDR1 is SGHTA and CDR2 is FQGTGA. CDR3 residues: CASSLSTGETQYF. The CDR3 DNA follows: TGTGCCAGCAGCTTATCGACGGGAGAGACCCAGTACTTC.

The gene calls are TRBV5-4 and TRBJ1-4, with a possible D match to TRBD1 (5 bases). The CDR3 has 16 amino acids. The germline V gene has CDR1 SGHNT and CDR2 YYREEE (reference sequence). Trimming took off 4 bases at V and 0 bases at J, with 13 bases between the two ends. CDR3 DNA sequence: TGTGCCAGCAGCCACGACAGCTTTTCAACTAATGAAAAACTGTTTTTT. As protein: CASSHDSFSTNEKLFF.

V usage is TRBV5-1 and J usage is TRBJ1-4, with unresolved D. Germline V gene data show CDR1 as SGHRS and CDR2 as YFSETQ. The CDR3 length is 11 residues. Trimming cost V 2 bases and J 12 bases, with 8 bases left between them. The CDR3 sequence is CASSFGEELFF. The DNA of the CDR3 is TGCGCCAGCAGCTTTGGGGAGGAACTGTTTTTT.

The chain employs TRBV30 and TRBJ2-5; TRBD1 is a possible D gene (5 bases). Germline loops: CDR1 GTSNPN, CDR2 SVGIG (reference sequence). Trimming left V 3 bases short and J 2 bases short, with 10 bases between. CDR3 length: 13 amino acids. The CDR3 loop reads CAWRKKGQETQYF. In nucleotides, the CDR3 is TGTGCCTGGAGAAAGAAGGGGCAAGAGACCCAGTACTTC.

The chain has TRBV5-1 and TRBJ1-1, with 7 bases identical to TRBD1. Losses at the gene ends were 0 bases for V and 3 bases for J; bases not matched to a gene: 8. The germline V gene has CDR1 SGHRS and CDR2 YFSETQ. This CDR3 contains 16 residues. In DNA, the CDR3 is TGCGCCAGCAGCTTGGAGGGGGCCCTTGAGGACACTGAAGCTTTCTTT. Protein product: CASSLEGALEDTEAFF.

The V call is TRBV7-6, the J call TRBJ1-2; possible D gene TRBD1, 5 bases. The CDR3 totals 14 residues. V was pared by 0 bases and J by 4 bases, with 9 bases between. Per the germline V gene, CDR1 is SGHVS and CDR2 is FNYEAQ. The CDR3: CASSLAQTAYGYTF. The DNA for the CDR3 is TGTGCCAGCAGCTTAGCGCAGACAGCCTATGGCTACACCTTC.

DNA for the CDR3: TGCAGCGCTGCTGCGGGGTTGGGTGAAGCTTTCTTT. Residues: CSAAAGLGEAFF. This chain uses TRBV29-1 with TRBJ1-1; no definite D call. V lost 7 bases and J lost 7, with 16 bases in between. The CDR3 is 12 residues long. Germline lookup yields CDR1 SQVTM and CDR2 ANQGSEA.

The chain joins TRBV7-6 to TRBJ2-2; 11 positions match TRBD2. J lost 5 bases, V lost 0 bases, and 8 bases had no gene match. The CDR3 contains 18 residues. CDR1 and CDR2 from the germline V gene are SGHVS and FNYEAQ. This CDR3 reads CASSLAPTSGAGTGELFF. CDR3 nucleotides: TGTGCCAGCAGCTTAGCGCCGACTAGCGGGGCGGGGACCGGGGAGCTGTTTTTT.

The rearrangement joins TRBV6-4 to TRBJ2-3; 7 bases match TRBD2. The CDR3 length is 15 residues. CDR1 and CDR2 (germline): MRHNA, SNTAGT. The V and J ends lost 2 bases and 2 bases, in that order; junction bases with no gene match: 4. CDR3 region: CASSDRGDYTDTQYF. The CDR3 coding sequence is TGTGCCAGCAGTGACCGAGGGGACTACACAGATACGCAGTATTTT.

V is TRBV2 and J is TRBJ2-2; TRBD2 agrees at 12 bases. Germline CDR1 reads SNHLY; CDR2 reads FYNNEI. The ends lost 7 bases at V and 6 bases at J; junction bases unmatched: 12. This CDR3 is 17 amino acids long. CDR3 in DNA: TGTGCCAGCAACCCGGGGCCTAGCGGGGGGGCCCCCGGGGAGCTGTTTTTT. Translation: CASNPGPSGGAPGELFF.

This sequence joins TRBV4-1 and TRBJ2-7; 9 bases line up with TRBD2. V was pared by 1 base and J by 2 bases, with 9 bases of the junction left unmatched. The CDR3 is 17 residues long. Germline-derived CDR1 and CDR2 are MGHRA and YSYEKL. The CDR3, as DNA: TGCGCCAGCAGCCAAGGGCTAGCGGGGCGGTATGCCTACGAGCAGTACTTC. Protein: CASSQGLAGRYAYEQYF.